This T cell receptor beta chain stems from a study of blood T cell repertoires in COVID-19. Looking at the study overall: PBMCs, B-cell-depleted T cells, or T cells provided the cDNA or gDNA that made up the material.

The CDR3 consists of 18 residues. Germline V gene sequence: CDR1 SNHLY, CDR2 FYNNEI. V was cut by 2 bases and J by 0 bases, with 17 bases left in between. Using immunoSEQ multiplex PCR, the repertoire was profiled, and TCRdb retains in-frame clones only, with some absent. The sample carries approximately 530,000 clones, around 90% recorded once. Those enrolled in Seattle joined during active infection and were followed longitudinally afterward. Sequencing was done on a sample of peripheral blood. The chain combines TRBV2 with TRBJ1-5; D remains ambiguous. This clonotype was sampled from a woman in her forties or fifties with COVID-19, enrolled during active disease. As DNA, the CDR3 is TGTGCCAGCAGTGAACCCCTCGGCAGGCTTCATAGCAATCAGCCCCAGCATTTT. Residues: CASSEPLGRLHSNQPQHF.